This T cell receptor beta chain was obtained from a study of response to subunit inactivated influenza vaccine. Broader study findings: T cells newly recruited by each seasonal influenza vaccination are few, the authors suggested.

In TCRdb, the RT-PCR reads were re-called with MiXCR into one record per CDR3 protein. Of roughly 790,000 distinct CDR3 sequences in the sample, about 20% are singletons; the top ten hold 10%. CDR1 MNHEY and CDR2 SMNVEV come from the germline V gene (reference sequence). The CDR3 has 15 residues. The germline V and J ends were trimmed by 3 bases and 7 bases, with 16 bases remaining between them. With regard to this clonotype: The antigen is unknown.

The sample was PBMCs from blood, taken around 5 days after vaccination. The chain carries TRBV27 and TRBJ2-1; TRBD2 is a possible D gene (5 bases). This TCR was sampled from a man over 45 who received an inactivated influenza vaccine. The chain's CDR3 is CASSLRLAGRNEQFF. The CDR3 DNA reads TGTGCCAGCAGTTTGCGTCTAGCTGGTCGGAATGAGCAGTTCTTC.